What follows is one T cell receptor (beta chain) and its context. What it recognizes is unknown. V shed 2 bases and J shed 5 bases, with 9 bases lying between them. This CDR3 spans 13 amino acids. Germline loops: CDR1 MNHEY, CDR2 SMNVEV (reference sequence). The data belong to a study of identical twins. TCRdb ran MiXCR on the 5' RACE reads and lists one entry per CDR3 protein. The sample lists approximately 600,000 distinct CDR3 sequences; just over 7% were seen once. Findings and limits, study-wide: Models underestimated TCR alpha sharing (out-of-frame) in monozygotic twins. Invariant MAIT and iNKT cells may have partly biased zero-insertion analyses. Beta out-of-frame twin sharing showed a weaker excess. There was an excess of low generation probability in the out-of-frame alpha sequences that twins shared.

The same data also went into a second study, on yellow fever vaccine responses in identical twins.

Specimen: PBMCs. The chain employs TRBV27 and TRBJ2-5; possibly TRBD2 for D (5 bases). The receptor comes from a woman under 30 in good health. In nucleotides, the CDR3 is TGTGCCAGCAGTTTAATCCCGGGGGAGACCCAGTACTTC. Translating gives CASSLIPGETQYF.